This TCR beta chain was identified during a study of CD8 T cells in Susac syndrome. Sequencing of TCR beta was performed on blood CD8+ and CD4+ T cells. The control participants were healthy donors, and these controls were matched with respect to both age and sex. Purification of the CD8+ and CD4+ T cells relied on negative isolation, and TEMRA cells underwent FACS enrichment. Random-hexamer reverse transcription was applied to roughly 0.5 to 1 ug RNA. immunoSEQ multiplex PCR amplified TCR beta CDR3 across 54 Vbeta, 13 Jbeta. TCRdb itself ran the immunoSEQ multiplex PCR reads through MiXCR, one entry per CDR3 protein. Of approximately 150,000 distinct CDR3 sequences in the sample, roughly 95% were seen once. The V gene's germline CDR1 is LNHDA and CDR2 SQIVND (reference sequence). V shed 5 bases, J shed 4 bases, and the junction held 6 bases outside the gene matches. This CDR3 region has 14 residues.

Sequencing input: CD4+ T cells from PBMCs. This chain connects TRBV19 to TRBJ2-7, with 9 bases that match TRBD2. This sequence originates from a human donor in good health. CDR3 in amino acids: CASSSAGGGYEQYF. The CDR3 DNA reads TGTGCCAGTAGTTCAGCGGGAGGAGGGTACGAGCAGTACTTC.